One and the same sample provided the 18 T cell receptor beta chains below, sequenced in a study of T cells in localized non-small cell lung cancer. This table comes from immunoSEQ multiplex PCR, and its TCRdb copy is limited to in-frame clones, with some not included. The sample includes 38,000 or so clones, about 86% of them seen just once. The sample here was peripheral blood mononuclear cells, taken before any cancer treatment. The receptors were gathered from a male donor aged 60 or older with stage II lung adenocarcinoma.

This clone showed up just once. This chain links TRBV25-1 with TRBJ1-1, with D possibly TRBD1 on 6 matching bases. The germline gives CDR1 MGHDK, CDR2 SYGVNS. V was pared by 10 bases and J by 1 base, with 13 bases between. This CDR3 spans 13 amino acids. The CDR3 loop reads CATRQVQNTEAFF. CDR3 DNA sequence: TGTGCCACTAGACAGGTGCAGAACACTGAAGCTTTCTTT.

In this sample, this clone turned up once. The chain uses TRBV7-9 and TRBJ1-1; possibly TRBD1 for D (6 bases). Trimming shortened V by 2 bases and J by 1 base, and 11 bases separated the two germline ends. The CDR3 extends over 15 amino acids. Germline loops: CDR1 SEHNR, CDR2 FQNEAQ (reference sequence). The CDR3 coding sequence is TGTGCCAGCAGCTTAACGCAGGGGAAGAACACTGAAGCTTTCTTT. Translating it yields CASSLTQGKNTEAFF.

This clone has a handful of counts. V gene TRBV25-1 combines with J gene TRBJ1-2; 8 bases line up with TRBD1. Looked up from germline, CDR1 is MGHDK and CDR2 is SYGVNS. This CDR3 has 12 residues. With 1 base clipped from V and 8 bases from J, the junction kept 0 bases outside the gene matches. DNA for the CDR3: TGTGCCAGCAGTGAATGGACAGGGGGCTACACCTTC. Its protein product is CASSEWTGGYTF.

The V call is TRBV6-1, the J call TRBJ1-1, with TRBD1 matching over 8 bases. Germline loops: CDR1 MNHNS, CDR2 SASEGT. The CDR3 is 12 residues long. J lost 10 bases, V lost 7 bases, and 8 bases had no gene match. DNA for the CDR3: TGTGCCAGCACTAGGGACAGGACTAGAGCTTTCTTT. Translated: CASTRDRTRAFF.

The chain links TRBV27 to TRBJ1-1, with D tentatively TRBD1 (5 bases). The CDR3 runs to 13 residues. Germline CDR1 MNHEY, CDR2 SMNVEV (reference sequence). V dropped 6 bases and J dropped 5 bases, with 13 bases sitting between them. The CDR3 sequence: CASSLAGGTEAFF. Here the CDR3 DNA reads TGTGCCAGCAGCCTCGCGGGGGGAACTGAAGCTTTCTTT.

Only one count was recorded for this clone. The chain carries TRBV7-6 and TRBJ2-1; 7 bases are shared with TRBD2. With V trimmed by 7 bases and J by 1 base, 16 bases remained unmatched. Looked up from germline, CDR1 is SGHVS and CDR2 is FNYEAQ. This CDR3 is 18 amino acids long. The CDR3 sequence is CASTFSPPRTSSYNEQFF. The CDR3 region has the DNA TGTGCCAGCACCTTTTCCCCCCCCAGGACTAGTTCCTACAATGAGCAGTTCTTC.

This clone was seen once. The chain uses TRBV28 and TRBJ1-2, with D possibly matching TRBD1 (5 bases). Germline values: CDR1 MDHEN, CDR2 SYDVKM. The CDR3 covers 16 residues. Trimming shortened V by 4 bases and J by 2 bases, and 17 bases separated the two germline ends. The DNA of the CDR3 is TGTGCCAGCAGTTCTTCATTGGGGGATCCAAACTATGGCTACACCTTC. Translating gives CASSSSLGDPNYGYTF.

The chain's CDR3 is CASSFDDSGREQYF. CDR3 nucleotide sequence: TGTGCCAGCAGCTTCGATGATAGCGGGAGGGAGCAGTACTTC. J is TRBJ2-7 and V is TRBV7-2; the match to TRBD2 covers 10 bases. CDR3 size: 14 residues. V lost 3 bases and J lost 7; bases outside the gene matches: 6. In germline, CDR1 is SGHTA, CDR2 FQGNSA.

This rearrangement joins TRBV19 to TRBJ2-1, with TRBD2 matching 12 bases. This CDR3 has 16 residues. After removal of 5 bases from V and 3 bases from J, the junction contained 5 bases not matched to a gene. Germline loops: CDR1 LNHDA, CDR2 SQIVND (reference sequence). CDR3 residues: CASSVLAGGLYNEQFF. CDR3 DNA: TGTGCCAGTAGTGTACTAGCGGGAGGCCTCTACAATGAGCAGTTCTTC. Using reference TRBV19 and TRBJ2-1 for the parts outside the CDR3, the full variable domain is DGGITQSPKYLFRKEGQNVTLSCEQNLNHDAMYWYRQDPGQGLRLIYYSQIVNDFQKGDIAEGYSVSREKKESFPLTVTSAQKNPTAFYLCASSVLAGGLYNEQFFGPGTRLTVL.

This clone was picked up a small number of times. The rearrangement uses TRBV7-9 and TRBJ1-1; perhaps TRBD1 as D (5 bases). The ends were cut back, 5 bases at V and 9 bases at J, with 10 bases in the middle. Per the germline V gene, CDR1 is SEHNR and CDR2 is FQNEAQ (reference sequence). CDR3 length: 11 amino acids. The CDR3 sequence: CASSPDRQAFF. DNA for the CDR3: TGTGCCAGCAGCCCCGACAGACAAGCTTTCTTT. Full variable domain (rest looked up from reference TRBV7-9 and TRBJ1-1): DTGVSQNPRHKITKRGQNVTFRCDPISEHNRLYWYRQTLGQGPEFLTYFQNEAQLEKSRLLSDRFSAERPKGSFSTLEIQRTEQGDSAMYLCASSPDRQAFFGQGTRLTVV.

V gene TRBV19 combines with J gene TRBJ2-1; the match to TRBD2 covers 11 bases. The CDR3 has 19 residues. Germline loops: CDR1 LNHDA, CDR2 SQIVND (reference sequence). V shed 2 bases, J shed 0 bases, and the junction held 9 bases outside the gene matches. DNA of the CDR3: TGTGCCAGTAGTATATACCCCTATACTAGCGGGAGCTCCTACAATGAGCAGTTCTTC. Protein sequence: CASSIYPYTSGSSYNEQFF.

The chain carries TRBV7-2 and TRBJ1-5, with TRBD1 matching 7 bases. V gave up 2 bases and J gave up 2 bases; unmatched junction bases: 6. CDR3 length equals 16 residues. The germline V gene has CDR1 SGHTA and CDR2 FQGNSA. This CDR3 is CASSLIAGGGNQPQHF. The CDR3 nucleotides are TGTGCCAGCAGCTTAATAGCAGGGGGAGGCAATCAGCCCCAGCATTTT.

This clone has a single count. The chain uses TRBV27 and TRBJ1-4; TRBD1 aligns across 8 bases. The germline V gene has CDR1 MNHEY and CDR2 SMNVEV (reference sequence). The CDR3 has 14 residues. V lost 2 bases and J lost 8; bases outside the gene matches: 4. The CDR3 is CASSLQGANEKLFF. In nucleotides, the CDR3 is TGTGCCAGCAGTTTACAGGGGGCAAACGAAAAACTGTTTTTT.

This clone has only one observation. This chain links TRBV28 with TRBJ2-6; D is unresolved. The length of the CDR3 is 15 residues. Looked up from germline, CDR1 is MDHEN and CDR2 is SYDVKM. V was pared by 3 bases and J by 0 bases, with 6 bases between. The CDR3 nucleotides read TGTGCCAGCAGTTTTTCGAGCTCTGGGGCCAACGTCCTGACTTTC. Protein sequence: CASSFSSSGANVLTF.

The J gene is TRBJ1-2, the V gene TRBV5-1, with 7 bases that match TRBD1. Germline assignment: CDR1 SGHRS and CDR2 YFSETQ. The CDR3 runs 15 residues. V lost 3 bases to trimming and J lost 1 base; unmatched junction nucleotides: 6. The CDR3 is CASSSDRDLNYGYTF. The CDR3 DNA is TGCGCCAGCAGCTCTGACAGGGACCTTAACTATGGCTACACCTTC.

The V call is TRBV11-3, the J call TRBJ2-7; TRBD1 matches 10 bases. The V gene's germline CDR1 is SGHNT and CDR2 YENEEA. Unmatched junction bases numbered 7, after V lost 4 bases and J lost 7 bases. This CDR3 comprises 14 residues. CDR3 in amino acids: CASSSGQGTGEQYF. Here the CDR3 DNA reads TGTGCCAGCAGCTCGGGACAGGGGACAGGGGAGCAGTACTTC.

The chain couples TRBV7-9 to TRBJ2-5; possibly TRBD1 or TRBD2 for D (5 bases each). The germline V and J ends were trimmed by 1 base and 3 bases, with 12 bases remaining between them. Germline V gene sequence: CDR1 SEHNR, CDR2 FQNEAQ (reference sequence). This CDR3 contains 15 residues. The DNA of the CDR3 is TGTGCCAGCAGCTTAGTCCAATTGGGGGAAGAGACCCAGTACTTC. Translated: CASSLVQLGEETQYF.

The rearrangement uses TRBV28 and TRBJ1-1, with a tentative D call TRBD1 (5 bases). Germline V CDR1 and CDR2: MDHEN, SYDVKM. The V and J ends lost 7 bases and 1 base respectively, with 10 bases between them. The CDR3 is 13 amino acids. CDR3 bases: TGTGCCAGCATTGTGAGGGGGAACACTGAAGCTTTCTTT. It translates to CASIVRGNTEAFF.